Presented here are 8 T cell receptor beta chains from one specimen sequenced in a study of cytomegalovirus exposure and HLA in healthy donors. A multiplex PCR was run with 60 Vbeta primers and 13 Jbeta primers. TCRdb's copy holds only in-frame clones and misses some; the assay was immunoSEQ multiplex PCR. The sample holds about 160,000 clones, around four fifths seen once. Sequencing input: PBMCs. These receptor sequences come from a man younger than 40 in good health and CMV-seronegative.

The chain joins TRBV18 to TRBJ1-1; TRBD1 matches 7 bases. In germline, CDR1 is KGHSH, CDR2 LQKENI. V dropped 1 base and J dropped 5; count of bases not matched to a gene: 7. CDR3 length: 15 amino acids. CDR3 sequence reads: CASSPREGANTEAFF. CDR3 sequence (DNA): TGTGCCAGCTCACCACGTGAGGGGGCGAATACTGAAGCTTTCTTT.

As to this clone: In the same sample, other DNA sequences code for this CDR3. The rearrangement uses TRBV5-1 and TRBJ2-7, with 7 bases matching TRBD1. V trimming: 4 bases; J trimming: 1 base; junction bases outside the gene matches: 5. The germline CDR1 and CDR2 sequences are SGHRS and YFSETQ. There are 14 residues in the CDR3. The CDR3 nucleotides read TGCGCCAGCAGCCTGACAGGGTTATCCTACGAGCAGTACTTC. This encodes CASSLTGLSYEQYF.

The chain recombines TRBV11-2 with TRBJ2-7; perhaps TRBD1 as D (6 bases). Trimming took off 4 bases at V and 6 bases at J, with 16 bases between the two ends. Germline CDR1 and CDR2: SGHAT and FQNNGV. CDR3 length: 14 amino acids. DNA of the CDR3: TGTGCCAGCAGCTCCAACACCGGGACAATCGAGCAGTACTTC. Translating it yields CASSSNTGTIEQYF.

The chain links TRBV5-1 to TRBJ1-2, with D perhaps TRBD1 (6 bases). Germline V lookup: CDR1 SGHRS, CDR2 YFSETQ. V was cut by 7 bases and J by 7 bases, with 17 bases left in between. The length of the CDR3 is 13 residues. This CDR3 is CASLVGQRGGYTF. Written as DNA, the CDR3 is TGCGCCAGCCTGGTCGGACAGAGGGGTGGCTACACCTTC.

The genes are TRBV9 and TRBJ2-5; D might be TRBD1 (6 bases). This CDR3 contains 15 residues. Trimming removed 4 bases at V and 0 bases at J, with 13 bases between. Germline CDR1 is SGDLS and CDR2 is YYNGEE. CDR3 protein: CASSRDRSYQETQYF. CDR3 sequence (DNA): TGTGCCAGCAGCCGTGACAGGAGTTACCAAGAGACCCAGTACTTC.

V and J are TRBV7-9 and TRBJ2-3, with D perhaps TRBD2 (5 bases). Trimming removed 4 bases at V and 2 bases at J, with 16 bases between. CDR3 length equals 16 residues. From germline, CDR1 is SEHNR and CDR2 FQNEAQ (reference sequence). CDR3 bases: TGTGCCAGCAGCTCTCGGACTCTTACAGCCACAGATACGCAGTATTTT. It yields the protein CASSSRTLTATDTQYF.

The chain joins TRBV5-4 to TRBJ2-7; D is possibly TRBD1 (6 bases). Trimming took 2 bases from V and 9 from J, leaving 15 bases between them. CDR3 length: 13 amino acids. Germline CDR1 reads SGHNT; CDR2 reads YYREEE (reference sequence). The CDR3 region is CASSFEDRPWQYF. CDR3 nucleotides: TGTGCCAGCAGCTTCGAAGACAGGCCCTGGCAGTACTTC. The whole variable domain, filled in from reference TRBV5-4 and TRBJ2-7, reads ETGVTQSPTHLIKTRGQQVTLRCSSQSGHNTVSWYQQALGQGPQFIFQYYREEENGRGNFPPRFSGLQFPNYSSELNVNALELDDSALYLCASSFEDRPWQYFGPGTRLTVT.

The rearrangement joins TRBV15 to TRBJ2-7; 7 bases align to TRBD1. Germline V gene data show CDR1 as LNHNV and CDR2 as YYDKDF (reference sequence). CDR3 length: 16 residues. V gave up 0 bases and J gave up 0 bases; unmatched junction bases: 5. This CDR3 is CATSRDLGDSSYEQYF. As DNA, the CDR3 is TGTGCCACCAGCAGAGACCTGGGGGACAGCTCCTACGAGCAGTACTTC.